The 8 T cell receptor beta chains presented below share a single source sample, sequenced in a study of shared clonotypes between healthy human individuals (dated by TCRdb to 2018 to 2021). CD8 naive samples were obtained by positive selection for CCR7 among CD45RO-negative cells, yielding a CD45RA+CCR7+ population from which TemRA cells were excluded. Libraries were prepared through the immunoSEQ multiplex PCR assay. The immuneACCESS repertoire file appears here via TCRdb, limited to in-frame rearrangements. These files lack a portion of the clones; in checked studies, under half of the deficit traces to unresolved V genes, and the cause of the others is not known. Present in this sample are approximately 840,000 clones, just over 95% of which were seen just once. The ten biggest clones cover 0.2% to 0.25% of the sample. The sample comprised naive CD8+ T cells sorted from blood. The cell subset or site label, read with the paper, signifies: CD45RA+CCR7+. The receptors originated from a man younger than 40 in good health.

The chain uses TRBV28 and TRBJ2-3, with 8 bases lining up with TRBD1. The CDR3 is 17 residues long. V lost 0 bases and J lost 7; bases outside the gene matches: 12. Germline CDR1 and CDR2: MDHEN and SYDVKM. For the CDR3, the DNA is TGTGCCAGCAGTTTATGGGGGGAGGACAGGGAGCCCAATACGCAGTATTTT. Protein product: CASSLWGEDREPNTQYF.

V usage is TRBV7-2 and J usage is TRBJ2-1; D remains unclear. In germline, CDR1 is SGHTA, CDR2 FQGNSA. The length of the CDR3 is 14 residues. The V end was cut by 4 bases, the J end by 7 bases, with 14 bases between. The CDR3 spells CASSYAALGNEQFF. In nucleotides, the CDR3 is TGTGCCAGCAGCTACGCAGCGCTGGGTAATGAGCAGTTCTTC. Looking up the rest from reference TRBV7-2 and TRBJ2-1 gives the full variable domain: GAGVSQSPSNKVTEKGKDVELRCDPISGHTALYWYRQSLGQGLEFLIYFQGNSAPDKSGLPSDRFSAERTGGSVSTLTIQRTQQEDSAVYLCASSYAALGNEQFFGPGTRLTVL.

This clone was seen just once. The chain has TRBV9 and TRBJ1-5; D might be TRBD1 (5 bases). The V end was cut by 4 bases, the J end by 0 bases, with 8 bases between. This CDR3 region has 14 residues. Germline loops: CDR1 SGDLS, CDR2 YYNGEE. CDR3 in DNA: TGTGCCAGCAGCCTCGGGACTAGCAATCAGCCCCAGCATTTT. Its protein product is CASSLGTSNQPQHF.

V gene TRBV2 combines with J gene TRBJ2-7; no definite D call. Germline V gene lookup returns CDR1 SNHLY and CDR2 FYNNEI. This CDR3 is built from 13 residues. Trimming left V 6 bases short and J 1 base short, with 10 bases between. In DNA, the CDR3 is TGTGCCAGCAGGGGTGGGCTATCCTACGAGCAGTACTTC. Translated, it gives CASRGGLSYEQYF.

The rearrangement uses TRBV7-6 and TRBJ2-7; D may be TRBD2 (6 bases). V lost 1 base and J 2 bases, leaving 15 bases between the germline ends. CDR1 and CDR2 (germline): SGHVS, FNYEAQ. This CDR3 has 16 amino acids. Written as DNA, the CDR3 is TGTGCCAGCAGCTTAGGGGGACTCATGGAAACCTACGAGCAGTACTTC. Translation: CASSLGGLMETYEQYF.

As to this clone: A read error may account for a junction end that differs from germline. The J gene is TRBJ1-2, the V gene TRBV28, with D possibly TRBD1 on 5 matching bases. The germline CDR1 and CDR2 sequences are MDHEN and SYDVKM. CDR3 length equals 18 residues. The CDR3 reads CASSLRPITGPANYGDTF. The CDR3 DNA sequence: TGTGCCAGCAGTCTGAGGCCAATAACAGGACCAGCTAACTATGGCGACACCTTC.

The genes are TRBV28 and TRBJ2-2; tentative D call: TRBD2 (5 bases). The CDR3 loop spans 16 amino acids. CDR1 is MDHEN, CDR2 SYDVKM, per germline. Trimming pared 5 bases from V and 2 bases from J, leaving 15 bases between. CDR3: CASSLRPGINTGELFF. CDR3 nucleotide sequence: TGTGCCAGCAGTCTCAGACCGGGAATTAACACCGGGGAGCTGTTTTTT.

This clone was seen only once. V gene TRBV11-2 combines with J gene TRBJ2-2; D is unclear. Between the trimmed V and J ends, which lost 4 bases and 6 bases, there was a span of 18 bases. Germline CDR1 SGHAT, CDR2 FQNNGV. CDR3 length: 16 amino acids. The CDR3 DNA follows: TGTGCCAGCAGCTCCCCAAACGACCGGTCGGCCGGGGAGCTGTTTTTT. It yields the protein CASSSPNDRSAGELFF.